The rows below give T cell receptor beta chains drawn from one sample of a study of cytomegalovirus exposure and HLA in healthy donors. Generated by immunoSEQ multiplex PCR, the TCRdb table keeps only in-frame clones and is missing some. The sample shows roughly 170,000 clones, 70% to 80% of them seen only once. The sequenced sample was PBMCs. Receptor source: a man aged 30-40 years in good health and CMV-seronegative. Both conserved end residues are part of each CDR3. Fields, in order: clone size, J gene, D gene, V gene, CDR3 protein, CDR3 DNA. D genes are given only for firm matches. Clone size is shown for a subset of rows, as once, few, many or a class of expanded clone.

clone size: -
J gene: TRBJ1-4
D gene: TRBD1
V gene: TRBV18
CDR3 protein: CASSPMTGADEKLFF
CDR3 DNA: TGTGCCAGCTCACCAATGACAGGGGCTGATGAAAAACTGTTTTTT

clone size: -
J gene: TRBJ1-2
D gene: -
V gene: TRBV6-5
CDR3 protein: CASSYTGEYGYTF
CDR3 DNA: TGTGCCAGCAGTTACACCGGGGAATATGGCTACACCTTC

clone size: -
J gene: TRBJ2-7
D gene: -
V gene: TRBV4-3
CDR3 protein: CASSQEILYEQYF
CDR3 DNA: TGCGCCAGCAGCCAAGAAATACTCTACGAGCAGTACTTC

clone size: -
J gene: TRBJ2-7
D gene: -
V gene: TRBV28
CDR3 protein: CASSFLTDSYEQYF
CDR3 DNA: TGTGCCAGCAGTTTTTTGACAGACTCCTACGAGCAGTACTTC

clone size: -
J gene: TRBJ2-5
D gene: -
V gene: TRBV9
CDR3 protein: CASSGRGSPGETQYF
CDR3 DNA: TGTGCCAGCAGCGGCCGGGGATCCCCCGGGGAGACCCAGTACTTC

clone size: -
J gene: TRBJ2-7
D gene: -
V gene: TRBV6-5
CDR3 protein: CASSSWAGFGEQYF
CDR3 DNA: TGTGCCAGCAGTTCGTGGGCTGGGTTCGGCGAGCAGTACTTC

clone size: -
J gene: TRBJ1-5
D gene: TRBD1
V gene: TRBV27
CDR3 protein: CASSLRTGGVDQPQHF
CDR3 DNA: TGTGCCAGCAGTCTAAGGACAGGGGGAGTTGATCAGCCCCAGCATTTT

clone size: -
J gene: TRBJ2-3
D gene: TRBD1
V gene: TRBV25-1
CDR3 protein: CASSDSTGADTQYF
CDR3 DNA: TGTGCCAGCAGTGACTCGACAGGGGCGGATACGCAGTATTTT

clone size: -
J gene: TRBJ1-1
D gene: -
V gene: TRBV6-5
CDR3 protein: CASRGRSEAFF
CDR3 DNA: TGTGCCAGCAGAGGGAGATCTGAAGCTTTCTTT

clone size: -
J gene: TRBJ2-3
D gene: TRBD2
V gene: TRBV28
CDR3 protein: CATLGAGGRDTQYF
CDR3 DNA: TGTGCCACCCTTGGGGCGGGAGGGCGAGATACGCAGTATTTT

clone size: once
J gene: TRBJ2-3
D gene: TRBD1
V gene: TRBV5-6
CDR3 protein: CASSLALGQATWDTQYF
CDR3 DNA: TGTGCCAGCAGCTTGGCGTTAGGACAGGCGACCTGGGATACGCAGTATTTT

clone size: few
J gene: TRBJ2-2
D gene: TRBD2
V gene: TRBV5-4
CDR3 protein: CASSTGTSGGAFGGELFF
CDR3 DNA: TGTGCCAGCAGCACAGGGACTAGCGGGGGGGCATTCGGCGGGGAGCTGTTTTTT

clone size: -
J gene: TRBJ1-1
D gene: -
V gene: TRBV2
CDR3 protein: CAGGGRVWAVAFF
CDR3 DNA: TGTGCCGGCGGGGGGCGGGTGTGGGCTGTGGCTTTCTTT

clone size: once
J gene: TRBJ2-6
D gene: TRBD1
V gene: TRBV27
CDR3 protein: CASTRPAAPPDRDSGANVLTF
CDR3 DNA: TGTGCCAGCACCCGCCCCGCAGCGCCTCCCGACAGGGACTCTGGGGCCAACGTCCTGACTTTC

clone size: -
J gene: TRBJ1-1
D gene: -
V gene: TRBV29-1
CDR3 protein: CSVGPTGNTEAFF
CDR3 DNA: TGCAGCGTGGGGCCGACAGGGAACACTGAAGCTTTCTTT

clone size: once
J gene: TRBJ1-1
D gene: -
V gene: TRBV4-2
CDR3 protein: CASSQNRVNTEAFF
CDR3 DNA: TGTGCCAGCAGCCAAAACAGGGTGAACACTGAAGCTTTCTTT

clone size: -
J gene: TRBJ2-1
D gene: TRBD2
V gene: TRBV6-5
CDR3 protein: CASRVSSGSNNEQFF
CDR3 DNA: TGTGCCAGCAGAGTCTCTAGCGGGAGTAATAATGAGCAGTTCTTC

clone size: -
J gene: TRBJ1-1
D gene: TRBD1
V gene: TRBV10-3
CDR3 protein: CAISNRGMNTEAFF
CDR3 DNA: TGTGCCATCAGCAACAGGGGCATGAACACTGAAGCTTTCTTT

clone size: -
J gene: TRBJ2-7
D gene: TRBD1
V gene: TRBV13
CDR3 protein: CASSLGGTGAYEQYF
CDR3 DNA: TGTGCCAGCAGCTTAGGAGGGACAGGGGCCTACGAGCAGTACTTC

clone size: -
J gene: TRBJ2-6
D gene: TRBD1
V gene: TRBV15
CDR3 protein: CATSRDRGSGANVLTF
CDR3 DNA: TGTGCCACCAGCAGAGACAGGGGGTCTGGGGCCAACGTCCTGACTTTC

clone size: -
J gene: TRBJ2-1
D gene: -
V gene: TRBV19
CDR3 protein: CASSISGNYNEQFF
CDR3 DNA: TGTGCCAGTAGTATATCGGGAAACTACAATGAGCAGTTCTTC

clone size: -
J gene: TRBJ2-2
D gene: TRBD1
V gene: TRBV7-8
CDR3 protein: CASSPRQGANTGELFF
CDR3 DNA: TGTGCCAGCAGCCCTAGACAGGGGGCAAACACCGGGGAGCTGTTTTTT

clone size: -
J gene: TRBJ2-7
D gene: -
V gene: TRBV4-1
CDR3 protein: CASSQESGSLNEQYF
CDR3 DNA: TGCGCCAGCAGCCAAGAATCCGGGTCCCTAAACGAGCAGTACTTC

clone size: -
J gene: TRBJ2-7
D gene: TRBD2
V gene: TRBV7-3
CDR3 protein: CASSLSPGLGAEQYF
CDR3 DNA: TGTGCCAGCAGCTTAAGCCCGGGACTAGGAGCCGAGCAGTACTTC

clone size: -
J gene: TRBJ1-3
D gene: -
V gene: TRBV4-1
CDR3 protein: CASSPHSSGNSGNAIYF
CDR3 DNA: TGCGCCAGCAGCCCCCATAGTTCAGGAAACTCTGGAAACGCCATATATTTT

clone size: -
J gene: TRBJ2-3
D gene: TRBD2
V gene: TRBV7-9
CDR3 protein: CASSLGAGDPDTQYF
CDR3 DNA: TGTGCCAGCAGTTTGGGAGCGGGAGACCCAGATACGCAGTATTTT

clone size: -
J gene: TRBJ2-7
D gene: TRBD1
V gene: TRBV7-9
CDR3 protein: CASSPQGTGAYEQYF
CDR3 DNA: TGTGCCAGCAGCCCGCAAGGGACAGGCGCCTACGAGCAGTACTTC

clone size: once
J gene: TRBJ1-6
D gene: TRBD1
V gene: TRBV2
CDR3 protein: CASSRGTELYNSPLHF
CDR3 DNA: TGTGCCAGCAGTAGAGGGACAGAATTATATAATTCACCCCTCCACTTT

clone size: -
J gene: TRBJ2-3
D gene: -
V gene: TRBV7-2
CDR3 protein: CASSLQGDSSWVDTQYF
CDR3 DNA: TGTGCCAGCAGCTTACAAGGGGACTCCTCCTGGGTGGATACGCAGTATTTT

clone size: few
J gene: TRBJ2-2
D gene: TRBD2
V gene: TRBV15
CDR3 protein: CATSRDRGTSVGNTGELFF
CDR3 DNA: TGTGCCACCAGCAGAGATCGTGGGACTAGCGTCGGGAACACCGGGGAGCTGTTTTTT

clone size: -
J gene: TRBJ1-2
D gene: -
V gene: TRBV29-1
CDR3 protein: CSAESSSNGYTF
CDR3 DNA: TGCAGCGCTGAATCCAGTTCCAATGGCTACACCTTC

clone size: -
J gene: TRBJ1-1
D gene: TRBD1
V gene: TRBV16
CDR3 protein: CASSQSSRQGASENTEAFF
CDR3 DNA: TGTGCCAGCAGCCAATCGTCCCGACAGGGGGCCTCTGAGAACACTGAAGCTTTCTTT

clone size: -
J gene: TRBJ2-2
D gene: TRBD2
V gene: TRBV30
CDR3 protein: CAWSKRESGELFF
CDR3 DNA: TGTGCCTGGAGCAAGCGGGAGTCCGGGGAGCTGTTTTTT

clone size: -
J gene: TRBJ2-3
D gene: TRBD1
V gene: TRBV5-4
CDR3 protein: CASSFGQDLADTQYF
CDR3 DNA: TGTGCCAGCAGCTTTGGACAGGATCTCGCAGATACGCAGTATTTT

clone size: -
J gene: TRBJ2-3
D gene: TRBD2
V gene: TRBV29-1
CDR3 protein: CSVDGGATDTQYF
CDR3 DNA: TGCAGCGTTGACGGGGGGGCCACAGATACGCAGTATTTT

clone size: -
J gene: TRBJ1-2
D gene: TRBD1
V gene: TRBV2
CDR3 protein: CASSGQGKSYGYTF
CDR3 DNA: TGTGCCAGCAGCGGACAGGGGAAGTCGTATGGCTACACCTTC

clone size: -
J gene: TRBJ1-5
D gene: -
V gene: TRBV2
CDR3 protein: CASSELVAAEPQHF
CDR3 DNA: TGTGCCAGCAGTGAGTTAGTAGCTGCGGAGCCCCAGCATTTT